The source of this TCR beta chain is a study of radiotherapy plus CTLA-4 blockade in lung cancer. Regarding the study as a whole: Researchers report tumor-derived TCR clones expanding in blood after radiotherapy plus ipilimumab.

This clone occurred a few times. Its specificity is unknown. The CDR3 is 13 residues long. Germline CDR1 is SEHNR and CDR2 is FQNEAQ (reference sequence). V shed 1 base and J 4 bases; nucleotides not matched to a gene: 1. Sequencing used immunoSEQ multiplex PCR; TCRdb keeps in-frame clones, though not all of them. Here the sample spans about 25,000 clones, over 70% being singletons. The chain carries TRBV7-9 and TRBJ2-7, with 7 bases fitting TRBD1. Sequenced material: peripheral blood, taken from a patient treated with radiotherapy plus ipilimumab. The receptor's source is a human donor with non-small cell lung cancer who had stable disease on radiotherapy plus ipilimumab. The CDR3 DNA reads TGTGCCAGCAGCTTAGACAGGGGTTACGAGCAGTACTTC. Translation gives CASSLDRGYEQYF.